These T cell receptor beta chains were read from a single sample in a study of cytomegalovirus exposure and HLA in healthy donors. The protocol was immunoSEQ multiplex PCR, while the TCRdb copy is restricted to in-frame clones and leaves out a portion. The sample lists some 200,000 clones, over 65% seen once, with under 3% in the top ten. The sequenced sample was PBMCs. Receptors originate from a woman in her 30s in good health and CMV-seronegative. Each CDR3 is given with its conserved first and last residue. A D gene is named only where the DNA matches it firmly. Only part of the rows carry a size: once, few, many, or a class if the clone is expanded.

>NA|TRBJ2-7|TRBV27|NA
TGTGCCAGCGGAGGCTACGAGCAGTACTTC
CASGGYEQYF
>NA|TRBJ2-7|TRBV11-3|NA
TGTGCCAGCAGCCCCAGGGGGGCTTACGAGCAGTACTTC
CASSPRGAYEQYF
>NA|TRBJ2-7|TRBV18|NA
TGTGCCAGCTCACCACCCCGAGGAAGAGGCTCGGCGTGGGAGCAGTACTTC
CASSPPRGRGSAWEQYF
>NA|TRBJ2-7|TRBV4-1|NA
TGCGCCAGCAGCCAAGAGGGGCGAGACTACGAGCAGTACTTC
CASSQEGRDYEQYF
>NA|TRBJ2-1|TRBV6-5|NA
TGTGCCAGCAGTTACTCAGAGGACAAAGAGCAGTTCTTC
CASSYSEDKEQFF
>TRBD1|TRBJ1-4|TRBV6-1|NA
TGTGCCAGCAGTCGGACAGGGTCTAATGAAAAACTGTTTTTT
CASSRTGSNEKLFF
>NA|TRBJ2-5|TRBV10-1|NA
TGCGCCAGCAGTGAGTCTCAGTCGGGGACCCAGTACTTC
CASSESQSGTQYF
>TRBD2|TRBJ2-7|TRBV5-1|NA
TGCGCCAGCAACCTACTTACTAGCGGGGTCTCCTACGAGCAGTACTTC
CASNLLTSGVSYEQYF
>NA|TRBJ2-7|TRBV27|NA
TGTGCCAGCAGTAGGGGGAACGAGCAGTACTTC
CASSRGNEQYF
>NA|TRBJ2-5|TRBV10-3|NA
TGTGCCATCAGTGTAGGGGTAGGGGTAGAGACCCAGTACTTC
CAISVGVGVETQYF
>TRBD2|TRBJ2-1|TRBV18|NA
TGTGCCAGCTCGCCAAGGGTAGCGGGAACATACAATGAGCAGTTCTTC
CASSPRVAGTYNEQFF
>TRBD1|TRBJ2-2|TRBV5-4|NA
TGTGCCAGCAGCTTGGGGACAGGGAACACCGGGGAGCTGTTTTTT
CASSLGTGNTGELFF
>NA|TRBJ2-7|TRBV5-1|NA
TGCGCCAGCAGCTTGGGGGCAGGGGCACGGTACGAGCAGTACTTC
CASSLGAGARYEQYF
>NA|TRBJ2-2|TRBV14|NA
TGTGCCAGCAGCCAAGGATACACAGCCACCGGGGAGCTGTTTTTT
CASSQGYTATGELFF
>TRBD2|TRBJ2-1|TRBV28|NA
TGTGCCAGCAGTTTTCGGGGGGGCGGGTACAATGAGCAGTTCTTC
CASSFRGGGYNEQFF
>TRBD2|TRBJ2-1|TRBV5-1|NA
TGCGCCAGCAGCTTAGCGGGAGGGCCCTATGAGCAGTTCTTC
CASSLAGGPYEQFF
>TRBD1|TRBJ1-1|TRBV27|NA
TGTGCCAGCAGTTCAAGGACAGGGAGGGTAGGAGCTTTCTTT
CASSSRTGRVGAFF
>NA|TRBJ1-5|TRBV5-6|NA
TGTGCCAGCAGCTTGGATGGGAGAGGGAATCAGCCCCAGCATTTT
CASSLDGRGNQPQHF
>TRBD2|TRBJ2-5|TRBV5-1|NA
TGCGCCAGCAGCTTGGGTCTAGCGGTTATCGAGACCCAGTACTTC
CASSLGLAVIETQYF
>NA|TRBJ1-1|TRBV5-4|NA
TGTGCCAGCAGCTCGTTTACCAGCGGGAACACTGAAGCTTTCTTT
CASSSFTSGNTEAFF
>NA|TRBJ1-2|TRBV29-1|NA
TGCAGCGTTCACTCCGACAGGACTAACTATGGCTACACCTTC
CSVHSDRTNYGYTF
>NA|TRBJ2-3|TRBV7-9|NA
TGTTCCAGCAGCTTAAGAGCAGATACGCAGTATTTT
CSSSLRADTQYF
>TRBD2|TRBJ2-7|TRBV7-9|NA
TGTGCCAGCACCGGCGGGGGGGCCCTAGTTGGGCAGTACTTC
CASTGGGALVGQYF
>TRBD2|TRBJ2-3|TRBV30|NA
TGTGCCTGGAGTGTACAGCGGGGGGTTCGCACAGATACGCAGTATTTT
CAWSVQRGVRTDTQYF
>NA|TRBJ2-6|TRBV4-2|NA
TGTGCCAGCAGCCAAGATCGCTGGACAGTAAGATCTGGGGCCAACGTCCTGACTTTC
CASSQDRWTVRSGANVLTF
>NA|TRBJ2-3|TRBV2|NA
TGTGCCAGCAGTGAACCCCTCATTTATAGCGTTACCACAGATACGCAGTATTTT
CASSEPLIYSVTTDTQYF
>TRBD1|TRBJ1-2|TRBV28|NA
TGTGCCAGCAGCCCATCCGGGACAGTGAGCTATGGCTACACCTTC
CASSPSGTVSYGYTF
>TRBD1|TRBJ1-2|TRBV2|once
TGTGCCAGCAGAAGCGACAGGGGCTATGGCTACACCTTC
CASRSDRGYGYTF
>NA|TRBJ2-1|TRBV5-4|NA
TGTGCCAGCAGCTTGGGTAGCGCTTCTGAATACAATGAGCAGTTCTTC
CASSLGSASEYNEQFF
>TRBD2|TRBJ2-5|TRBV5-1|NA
TGCGCCAGCAGCGTAGGACTAGCGGGAGAGCAAGAGACCCAGTACTTC
CASSVGLAGEQETQYF
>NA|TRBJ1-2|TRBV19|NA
TGTGCCAGTAGTATAAGGCCAGGCAGGCTGGATGGCTACACCTTC
CASSIRPGRLDGYTF
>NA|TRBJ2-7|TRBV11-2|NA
TGTGCCAGCAGCTTAGTCTTATCCTACGAGCAGTACTTC
CASSLVLSYEQYF
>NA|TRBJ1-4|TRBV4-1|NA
TGCGCCAGCAGCCCTAACGAGGGGGTACATGAAAAACTGTTTTTT
CASSPNEGVHEKLFF
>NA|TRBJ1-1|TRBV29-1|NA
TGCAGCGTGTCAACAGGACAGACTGAAGCTTTCTTT
CSVSTGQTEAFF
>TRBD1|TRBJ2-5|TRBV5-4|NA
TGTGCCAGCAGCTTGGGAACAGGGGGCCTGGAGACCCAGTACTTC
CASSLGTGGLETQYF
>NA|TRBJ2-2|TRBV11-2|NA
TGTGCCAGCTTGGCCCAGCGGAGCACCGGGGAGCTGTTTTTT
CASLAQRSTGELFF
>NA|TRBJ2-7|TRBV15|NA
TGTGCCACCAGCAGTGCTACAGACAGGACGTACGAGCAGTACTTC
CATSSATDRTYEQYF
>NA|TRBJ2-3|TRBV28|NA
TGTGCCAGCAGTTTGGTAGGAGTTCTCAGCACAGATACGCAGTATTTT
CASSLVGVLSTDTQYF